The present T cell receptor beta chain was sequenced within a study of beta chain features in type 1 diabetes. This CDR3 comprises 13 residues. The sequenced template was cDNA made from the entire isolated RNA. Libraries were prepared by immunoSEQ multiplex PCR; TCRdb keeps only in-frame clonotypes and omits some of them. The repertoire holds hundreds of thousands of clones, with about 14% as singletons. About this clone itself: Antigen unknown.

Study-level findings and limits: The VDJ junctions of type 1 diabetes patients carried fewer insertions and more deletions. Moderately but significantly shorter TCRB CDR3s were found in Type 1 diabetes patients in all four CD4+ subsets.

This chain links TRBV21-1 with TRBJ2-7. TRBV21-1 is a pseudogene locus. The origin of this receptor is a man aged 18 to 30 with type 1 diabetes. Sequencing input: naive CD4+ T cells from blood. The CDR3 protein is CASGDLQWGEQYF. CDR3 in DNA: TGTGCCAGTGGGGACCTACAATGGGGCGAGCAGTACTTC.